These 22 T cell receptor beta chains originate from one sample sequenced in a study of HIV-infected patients and healthy controls. No cell fractionation was done, so the repertoire covers all unsorted peripheral blood T cells. Alpha and beta constant-region primers primed reverse transcription of around 0.5 ug RNA. Each of the alpha and beta chains got its own library through chain-specific third strand synthesis with indices. TCRdb used MiXCR to reprocess the 5' RACE reads, holding one entry per CDR3 protein. Among about 9,600 distinct CDR3 sequences, about 7% were seen once, and the ten largest hold around 34%. This material consisted of blood, taken before antiretroviral therapy. Source of these receptors: an adult with HIV infection.

The V call is TRBV5-4, the J call TRBJ2-3; 7 bases are shared with TRBD1. The CDR3 runs to 14 residues. The J segment lost 0 bases and the V segment lost 6 bases, leaving 4 bases of the junction unmatched. The V gene's germline CDR1 is SGHNT and CDR2 YYREEE (reference sequence). CDR3 sequence (DNA): TGTGCCAGCACCCGGGACAGAAGCACAGATACGCAGTATTTT. It codes for CASTRDRSTDTQYF.

There are many counts of this clonotype. The CDR3 protein is CASSLVLGGPAAEAFF. The CDR3 DNA is TGTGCCAGCAGCTTAGTACTGGGGGGACCTGCCGCTGAAGCTTTCTTT. The chain has TRBV7-2 and TRBJ1-1; D might be TRBD1 (5 bases). Trimming took 1 base from V and 6 from J, leaving 18 bases between them. CDR1 SGHTA and CDR2 FQGNSA come from the germline V gene. This CDR3 has 16 amino acids.

This clonotype was detected ten times or more. The gene calls are TRBV6-5 and TRBJ2-5; TRBD2 matches 10 bases. The CDR3 length is 13 residues. In germline, CDR1 is MNHEY, CDR2 SVGAGI. The V and J ends lost 7 bases and 10 bases, in that order; junction bases with no gene match: 9. The CDR3 DNA sequence: TGTGCCAGCACAAAGAGTAGCGGGGGGAGCCAGTACTTC. It yields the protein CASTKSSGGSQYF.

To note about this clonotype: It may be a read error: a sequence one base away is much more abundant. The chain links TRBV13 to TRBJ1-1, with D possibly being TRBD1 (6 bases). V gave up 3 bases and J gave up 3 bases, with 26 bases separating them. Germline CDR1 and CDR2: PRHDT and FYEKMQ (reference sequence). The CDR3 consists of 19 residues. This CDR3 is CASSFQLNTGARGDTEAFF. The CDR3 DNA sequence: TGTGCCAGCAGCTTTCAGCTTAACACGGGGGCGCGGGGGGACACTGAAGCTTTCTTT.

By its share, this clonotype is medium-sized. The gene calls are TRBV27 and TRBJ1-2, with a possible D match to TRBD1 (6 bases). Germline V gene sequence: CDR1 MNHEY, CDR2 SMNVEV (reference sequence). CDR3 length equals 14 residues. V lost 5 bases to trimming and J lost 8 bases, with 18 bases between them. Written as DNA, the CDR3 is TGTGCCAGCAGTATTACCCCAGTGACAGGCGGCTACACCTTC. It encodes CASSITPVTGGYTF.

The chain employs TRBV7-2 and TRBJ2-7; D gene ambiguous. Germline lookup yields CDR1 SGHTA and CDR2 FQGNSA. Trimming stripped 5 bases from V and 3 bases from J, with 14 bases between. There are 14 residues in the CDR3. CDR3 residues: CASSPAALNYEQYF. The CDR3 DNA reads TGTGCCAGCAGCCCGGCGGCACTTAACTACGAGCAGTACTTC.

The V call is TRBV20-1, the J call TRBJ2-3; D tentatively fits TRBD1 or TRBD2 (6 bases each). Germline CDR1 DFQATT, CDR2 SNEGSKA (reference sequence). V gave up 4 bases and J gave up 6 bases, with 26 bases separating them. The CDR3 length is 17 residues. CDR3 DNA sequence: TGCAGTGCTACCAGGGGTCCAGCGGGTGCCCTGGCGGATACGCAGTATTTT. Its translation is CSATRGPAGALADTQYF.

This clonotype was observed at least ten times. The chain joins TRBV6-5 to TRBJ1-1; the match to TRBD1 covers 7 bases. The V gene end was trimmed by 7 bases and the J gene end by 4 bases; junction bases not matched to a gene: 9. The germline CDR1 and CDR2 sequences are MNHEY and SVGAGI. CDR3 length equals 14 residues. As DNA, the CDR3 is TGTGCCAGCACGCCAGGGGGACCGATCACTGAAGCTTTCTTT. It encodes CASTPGGPITEAFF.

Ten or more counts support this clonotype. The chain combines TRBV7-9 with TRBJ1-2; TRBD1 agrees at 7 bases. Trimming took 4 bases from V and 8 from J; bases not matched to a gene: 10. The germline V gene encodes CDR1 SEHNR and CDR2 FQNEAQ (reference sequence). The length of the CDR3 is 14 residues. DNA of the CDR3: TGTGCCAGCAGCTATTCAGGGGGACTAGGAGGCTACACCTTC. Protein: CASSYSGGLGGYTF.

This clonotype was seen many times. V is TRBV7-6 and J is TRBJ1-5, with TRBD1 as a possible D gene (5 bases). V lost 5 bases and J 1 base, leaving 12 bases between the germline ends. This CDR3 region has 15 residues. Germline values: CDR1 SGHVS, CDR2 FNYEAQ. The CDR3 loop reads CASSKFSGSNQPQHF. The CDR3 DNA reads as TGTGCCAGCAGCAAATTTTCAGGGAGCAATCAGCCCCAGCATTTT. Combining the CDR3 with reference TRBV7-6 and TRBJ1-5 gives the whole variable domain GAGVSQSPRYKVTKRGQDVALRCDPISGHVSLYWYRQALGQGPEFLTYFNYEAQQDKSGLPNDRFSAERPEGSISTLTIQRTEQRDSAMYRCASSKFSGSNQPQHFGDGTRLSIL.

This clonotype appeared many times. V gene TRBV4-2 combines with J gene TRBJ2-3, with a tentative D call TRBD2 (6 bases). From germline, CDR1 is LGHNA and CDR2 YNFKEQ. This CDR3 has 16 amino acids. V lost 0 bases and J lost 5, with 15 bases in between. The CDR3 reads CASSQDRTGEVDTQYF. For the CDR3, the DNA is TGTGCCAGCAGCCAAGATAGGACGGGGGAGGTAGATACGCAGTATTTT.

This clonotype was counted a few times. The chain recombines TRBV29-1 with TRBJ1-2, with a tentative D call TRBD1 (6 bases). From germline, CDR1 is SQVTM and CDR2 ANQGSEA. The CDR3 runs 13 residues. The CDR3 is CSPRGGLDYGYTF. The CDR3 DNA follows: TGCAGTCCGAGGGGGGGGCTGGACTATGGCTACACCTTC.

This clonotype has a count of ten or more. The chain joins TRBV7-9 to TRBJ2-5; 10 positions match TRBD2. Germline V lookup: CDR1 SEHNR, CDR2 FQNEAQ (reference sequence). Trimming at V came to 1 base and at J to 1 base, leaving 3 bases not matched to a gene. This CDR3 comprises 16 residues. The CDR3 loop reads CASSLGVAGGQETQYF. Written as DNA, the CDR3 is TGTGCCAGCAGCTTAGGAGTAGCGGGGGGCCAAGAGACCCAGTACTTC.

DNA for the CDR3: TGCGCCAGCAGCTTGCGCGGGGAAGACTACGAGCAGTACTTC. Translated, it gives CASSLRGEDYEQYF. The chain recombines TRBV5-1 with TRBJ2-7, with D tentatively TRBD2 (6 bases). Germline V gives CDR1 SGHRS, CDR2 YFSETQ. V lost 1 base to trimming and J lost 3 bases, with 11 bases between them. CDR3 length equals 14 residues.

There are many counts of this clonotype. The chain employs TRBV6-5 and TRBJ2-3; 12 bases line up with TRBD2. The junction had 5 bases not matched to a gene; V was cut back by 8 bases and J by 2 bases. This CDR3 has 15 residues. Germline CDR1 and CDR2: MNHEY and SVGAGI. CDR3 in DNA: TGTGCCAGCTCTTGGACTAGCGGGGTCACAGATACGCAGTATTTT. This encodes CASSWTSGVTDTQYF.

This clonotype was recorded many times. The chain uses TRBV7-3 and TRBJ2-3, with 9 bases aligning to TRBD2. With 0 bases clipped from V and 4 bases from J, the junction kept 2 bases outside the gene matches. Germline loops: CDR1 SGHTA, CDR2 FQGTGA. The CDR3 runs 15 residues. The CDR3 protein is CASSLTGGGADTQYF. The CDR3 bases are TGTGCCAGCAGCTTAACGGGCGGGGGGGCAGATACGCAGTATTTT.

On this clonotype itself: A much larger clonotype is one base distant, so this may be a read error. V usage is TRBV9 and J usage is TRBJ1-1; D not certain. Per the germline V gene, CDR1 is SGDLS and CDR2 is YYNGEE. CDR3 size: 13 residues. In DNA form, the CDR3 reads TGTGCCAGCAGCGTAGTTTCGAACACTGTAGCTTTCTTT. Residues: CASSVVSNTVAFF.

This clonotype was counted at least ten times. The chain employs TRBV2 and TRBJ2-1; 13 bases are shared with TRBD2. With V trimmed by 6 bases and J by 6 bases, 5 bases remained unmatched. In germline, CDR1 is SNHLY, CDR2 FYNNEI. The CDR3 spans 15 residues. The chain's CDR3 is CASRTLAGGRNEQFF. The CDR3 bases are TGTGCCAGCAGGACACTAGCGGGGGGGCGCAATGAGCAGTTCTTC.

A single count supports this clonotype. The rearrangement joins TRBV28 to TRBJ2-2; 7 bases are a match to TRBD1. V lost 3 bases to trimming and J lost 0 bases; unmatched junction nucleotides: 4. CDR1 is MDHEN, CDR2 SYDVKM, per germline. The CDR3 extends over 16 amino acids. As DNA, the CDR3 is TGTGCCAGCAGTTTGTCCGGGACAGCGAACACCGGGGAGCTGTTTTTT. This gives the protein CASSLSGTANTGELFF. Together with reference TRBV28 and TRBJ2-2, the CDR3 gives the full variable domain: DVKVTQSSRYLVKRTGEKVFLECVQDMDHENMFWYRQDPGLGLRLIYFSYDVKMKEKGDIPEGYSVSREKKERFSLILESASTNQTSMYLCASSLSGTANTGELFFGEGSRLTVL.

This clonotype was observed at least ten times. The gene calls are TRBV11-2 and TRBJ1-6, with a weak D call TRBD1 (5 bases). Between the trimmed V and J ends, which lost 10 bases and 3 bases, there was a span of 19 bases. CDR1 SGHAT and CDR2 FQNNGV come from the germline V gene. CDR3 length: 16 amino acids. In nucleotides, the CDR3 is TGTGCCACGTTCGACAGCATCGGTGGCTATAATTCACCCCTCCACTTT. Encoded protein: CATFDSIGGYNSPLHF.

This clonotype was observed many times. The gene calls are TRBV6-4 and TRBJ2-1; 12 bases are a match to TRBD2. V dropped 5 bases and J dropped 9; count of bases not matched to a gene: 8. The CDR3 consists of 15 residues. Germline CDR1 and CDR2: MRHNA and SNTAGT. CDR3 nucleotide sequence: TGTGCCAGCAGTCTTACTAGCGGGGGGAATAGTGAGCAGTTCTTC. Translating gives CASSLTSGGNSEQFF.

This clonotype was counted many times. The chain employs TRBV12-3 or TRBV12-4 and TRBJ1-2; a possible D gene is TRBD1 (6 bases). Trimming pared 6 bases from V and 7 bases from J, leaving 24 bases between. The CDR3 spans 16 residues. In DNA, the CDR3 is TGTGCCAGCAGCCCCGGACAGACACCCAGCATAGGTGGCTACACCTTC. Amino acids: CASSPGQTPSIGGYTF.